This T cell receptor (beta chain) was recorded in a study of shared clonotypes between healthy human individuals. Study overall: A donor's plate count was three for CD4 naive and three for CD4 memory; CD8 naive had two and CD8 memory one.

Study-level points and caveats: Sharing across four donors was seen in roughly 5% of naive CD4 clonotypes. Larger estimated richness was generally recorded for naive subsets relative to memory subsets.

The repertoire was sequenced with immunoSEQ multiplex PCR; TCRdb's copy has only in-frame clones and lacks some. Among about 2.3 million clones listed, over 85% were seen once. Of note for this clone: Its specificity is not known.

CDR1 MGHRA and CDR2 YSYEKL come from the germline V gene. The V gene lost 3 bases and the J gene lost 7 bases, with 15 bases spanning the gap. This CDR3 is 14 amino acids long. This sequence was found in a man in his late teens or twenties in good health. Some clones in this sample may be carry-over from other donors' samples. The sample comprised naive CD4+ T cells from PBMCs. Noted subset: CD45RA+ positively selected. The gene calls are TRBV4-1 and TRBJ2-5; D not resolved. For the CDR3, the DNA is TGCGCCAGCAGCCAGGCTCTAGTCCTCGGGACCCAGTACTTC. It is translated as CASSQALVLGTQYF.